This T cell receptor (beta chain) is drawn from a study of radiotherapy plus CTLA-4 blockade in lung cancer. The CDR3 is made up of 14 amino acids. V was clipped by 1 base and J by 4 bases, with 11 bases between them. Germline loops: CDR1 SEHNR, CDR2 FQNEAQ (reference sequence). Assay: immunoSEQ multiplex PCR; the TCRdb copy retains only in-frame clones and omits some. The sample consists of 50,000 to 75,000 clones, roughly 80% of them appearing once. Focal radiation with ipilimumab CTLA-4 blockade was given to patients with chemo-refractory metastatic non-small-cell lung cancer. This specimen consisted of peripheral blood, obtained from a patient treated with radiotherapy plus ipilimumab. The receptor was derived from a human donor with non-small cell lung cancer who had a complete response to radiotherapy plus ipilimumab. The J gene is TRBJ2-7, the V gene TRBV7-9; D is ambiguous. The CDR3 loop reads CASSLESRWYEQYV. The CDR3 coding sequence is TGTGCCAGCAGCTTAGAAAGTAGGTGGTACGAGCAGTACGTC.